Below, 27 T cell receptor beta chains from the same sample are listed, as sequenced in a study of blood T cell repertoires in COVID-19 (TCRdb year 2020). Libraries were constructed by the immunoSEQ multiplex PCR assay. TCRdb limited this immuneACCESS table to in-frame rearrangements with V and J called. A share of clones is missing; checked studies link under half to unresolved V genes, and the rest is unexplained. The sample includes approximately 80,000 clones, with about four fifths observed a single time. Clones ranked in the top ten supply around 43% of the sample. The sample taken for sequencing was peripheral blood. The receptors were sampled from an older man with acute or convalescent COVID-19.

This chain joins TRBV5-1 and TRBJ2-2, with 10 bases identical to TRBD2. After removal of 3 bases from V and 3 bases from J, the junction contained 5 bases not matched to a gene. Germline assignment: CDR1 SGHRS and CDR2 YFSETQ. The CDR3 is 16 amino acids. CDR3: CASSSGTSVDTGELFF. The CDR3 nucleotides read TGCGCCAGCAGCTCCGGGACTAGCGTAGACACCGGGGAGCTGTTTTTT.

The genes are TRBV7-9 and TRBJ1-2; D is ambiguous. V was clipped by 6 bases and J by 2 bases, with 10 bases between them. The CDR3 covers 13 residues. Germline lookup yields CDR1 SEHNR and CDR2 FQNEAQ (reference sequence). CDR3 coding DNA: TGTGCCAGCAGTCCCTCAGTCAACTATGGCTACACCTTC. This encodes CASSPSVNYGYTF.

The chain employs TRBV30 and TRBJ1-2; D remains unclear. Trimming pared 1 base from V and 6 bases from J, leaving 12 bases between. The CDR3 has 13 amino acids. CDR1 is GTSNPN, CDR2 SVGIG, per germline (reference sequence). The CDR3 region has the DNA TGTGCCTGGAGTGGACACCTTGCACATGGCTACACCTTC. Translation gives CAWSGHLAHGYTF. Looking up the rest from reference TRBV30 and TRBJ1-2 gives the full variable domain: SQTIHQWPATLVQPVGSPLSLECTVEGTSNPNLYWYRQAAGRGLQLLFYSVGIGQISSEVPQNLSASRPQDRQFILSSKKLLLSDSGFYLCAWSGHLAHGYTFGSGTRLTVV.

The chain has TRBV6-5 and TRBJ2-7; D may be TRBD1 (5 bases). The CDR3 contains 14 residues. CDR1 is MNHEY, CDR2 SVGAGI, per germline. V gave up 7 bases and J gave up 4 bases, with 17 bases separating them. CDR3 bases: TGTGCCAGCAAAGGGGCCGGACACCCTTACGAGCAGTACTTC. Protein: CASKGAGHPYEQYF.

The chain uses TRBV14 and TRBJ1-1; 10 nucleotides line up with TRBD1. V lost 4 bases, J lost 0 bases, and 5 bases stayed unmatched. CDR3 length: 16 residues. Germline CDR1 and CDR2: SGHDN and FVKESK. CDR3 protein: CASSPGTGDMNTEAFF. The CDR3 nucleotides are TGTGCCAGCAGCCCCGGGACAGGGGATATGAACACTGAAGCTTTCTTT. Based on the CDR3 plus reference TRBV14 and TRBJ1-1, the full variable domain is EAGVTQFPSHSVIEKGQTVTLRCDPISGHDNLYWYRRVMGKEIKFLLHFVKESKQDESGMPNNRFLAERTGGTYSTLKVQPAELEDSGVYFCASSPGTGDMNTEAFFGQGTRLTVV.

DNA of the CDR3: TGTGCCAGCAGTTCCAGGCAGGGGGCAGGGGAGACCCAGTACTTC. Translation: CASSSRQGAGETQYF. V usage is TRBV6-5 and J usage is TRBJ2-5, with 8 positions matching TRBD1. Germline V gene data show CDR1 as MNHEY and CDR2 as SVGAGI. The CDR3 has 15 residues. V gave up 4 bases and J gave up 5 bases; unmatched junction bases: 9.

The chain uses TRBV7-8 and TRBJ2-1, with 14 bases lining up with TRBD2. Germline V CDR1 and CDR2: SGHVS, FQNEAQ. The ends lost 5 bases at V and 8 bases at J; junction bases unmatched: 5. There are 15 residues in the CDR3. The CDR3 region is CASSRLAGGEYEQFF. CDR3 in DNA: TGTGCCAGCAGCCGACTAGCGGGAGGGGAATATGAGCAGTTCTTC.

This sequence joins TRBV10-3 and TRBJ1-1; tentative D call: TRBD1 (6 bases). Germline-derived CDR1 and CDR2 are ENHRY and SYGVKD. The CDR3 is 14 amino acids. Trimming pared 4 bases from V and 0 bases from J, leaving 9 bases between. The CDR3 sequence: CAISAQGLNTEAFF. As DNA, the CDR3 is TGTGCCATCAGTGCGCAGGGGTTGAACACTGAAGCTTTCTTT.

The chain joins TRBV6-5 to TRBJ2-1; TRBD1 might be the D (5 bases). V gave up 6 bases and J gave up 5 bases, with 20 bases separating them. The CDR3 has 16 amino acids. Germline V lookup: CDR1 MNHEY, CDR2 SVGAGI. CDR3 nucleotide sequence: TGTGCCAGCAGCTACACCACAGGCGCACTGAACAATGAGCAGTTCTTC. This sequence encodes CASSYTTGALNNEQFF.

The chain combines TRBV28 with TRBJ2-7; 10 bases align to TRBD1. V shed 4 bases and J 3 bases; nucleotides not matched to a gene: 3. CDR1 and CDR2 from the germline V gene are MDHEN and SYDVKM. This CDR3 has 14 amino acids. The CDR3 region is CASSSRDRGYEQYF. In nucleotides, the CDR3 is TGTGCCAGCAGTTCCCGGGACAGGGGCTACGAGCAGTACTTC.

V gene TRBV3-1 (or the pseudogene TRBV3-2) combines with J gene TRBJ1-1; D is perhaps TRBD1 (6 bases). Germline loops: CDR1 LGHDT, CDR2 YNNKEL (reference sequence). V was shortened by 4 bases and J by 1 base, with 10 bases between the two germline ends. The CDR3 spans 14 residues. CDR3 DNA sequence: TGTGCCAGCAGCCGCAACAGGGCGAACACTGAAGCTTTCTTT. Protein sequence: CASSRNRANTEAFF.

The rearrangement joins TRBV27 to TRBJ2-5; TRBD1 matches at 9 bases. The ends lost 5 bases at V and 5 bases at J; junction bases unmatched: 9. Germline V gives CDR1 MNHEY, CDR2 SMNVEV (reference sequence). The CDR3 runs to 15 residues. CDR3 residues: CASSKGQGFWETQYF. CDR3 nucleotide sequence: TGTGCCAGCAGTAAGGGACAGGGATTCTGGGAGACCCAGTACTTC.

The rearrangement uses TRBV10-3 and TRBJ1-5; TRBD1 agrees at 7 bases. Trimming took 4 bases from V and 3 from J; bases not matched to a gene: 3. Per the germline V gene, CDR1 is ENHRY and CDR2 is SYGVKD. This CDR3 is 14 amino acids long. CDR3 in DNA: TGTGCCATCAGTGGACAGGGTAACAATCAGCCCCAGCATTTT. This translates into CAISGQGNNQPQHF.

V and J are TRBV6-6 and TRBJ2-7, with D unclear. This CDR3 is built from 16 residues. V dropped 3 bases and J dropped 6 bases, with 21 bases sitting between them. The germline V gene has CDR1 MNHNY and CDR2 SVGAGI (reference sequence). This CDR3 reads CASSYSLDPPLPEQYF. In DNA form, the CDR3 reads TGTGCCAGCAGTTATAGCCTGGATCCCCCTCTACCCGAGCAGTACTTC.

J is TRBJ2-1 and V is TRBV29-1, with 8 bases aligning to TRBD1. Germline V gene data show CDR1 as SQVTM and CDR2 as ANQGSEA. The ends lost 7 bases at V and 6 bases at J; junction bases unmatched: 5. This CDR3 has 12 amino acids. The CDR3 DNA reads TGCAGCGCCGACAGGGGTTTCAATGAGCAGTTCTTC. This encodes CSADRGFNEQFF.

The chain has TRBV28 and TRBJ2-7; 10 bases match TRBD2. This CDR3 has 15 residues. Trimming at V came to 7 bases and at J to 1 base, leaving 7 bases not matched to a gene. Germline lookup yields CDR1 MDHEN and CDR2 SYDVKM. CDR3 in amino acids: CASIRTSGHSYEQYF. As DNA, the CDR3 is TGTGCCAGCATCCGGACTAGCGGTCATTCCTACGAGCAGTACTTC.

This chain joins TRBV23-1 and TRBJ1-5; the D gene is possibly TRBD1 (5 bases). TRBV23-1 carries the ORF label, with uncertain function. The V end was cut by 6 bases, the J end by 1 base, with 13 bases between. This CDR3 has 15 amino acids. CDR3 in DNA: TGCGCCAGCAGCCTCGGTCAGGGCAGCAATCAGCCCCAGCATTTT. Protein sequence: CASSLGQGSNQPQHF.

This clone was observed a single time. The rearrangement uses TRBV7-2 and TRBJ1-1; 7 nucleotides agree with TRBD1. There are 14 residues in the CDR3. Germline values: CDR1 SGHTA, CDR2 FQGNSA. V dropped 4 bases and J dropped 1; count of bases not matched to a gene: 3. This chain's CDR3 is CASSSGQPNTEAFF. DNA for the CDR3: TGTGCCAGCAGCTCGGGACAGCCGAACACTGAAGCTTTCTTT.

V gene TRBV29-1 combines with J gene TRBJ2-3; 9 bases fit TRBD2. Per the germline V gene, CDR1 is SQVTM and CDR2 is ANQGSEA. Unmatched junction bases numbered 13, after V lost 5 bases and J lost 4 bases. The CDR3 extends over 16 amino acids. This chain's CDR3 is CSVRGGRARAADTQYF. DNA of the CDR3: TGCAGCGTTAGGGGCGGGAGGGCCCGGGCGGCAGATACGCAGTATTTT.

This chain joins TRBV4-2 and TRBJ2-3; D ambiguous. The CDR3 runs to 14 residues. V was cut by 0 bases and J by 2 bases, with 6 bases left in between. Germline V gene data show CDR1 as LGHNA and CDR2 as YNFKEQ. The CDR3 sequence is CASSQDSLTDTQYF. Here the CDR3 DNA reads TGTGCCAGCAGCCAAGACAGTCTCACAGATACGCAGTATTTT.

The V and J genes are TRBV18 and TRBJ2-2; TRBD1 aligns across 7 bases. With V trimmed by 3 bases and J by 7 bases, 5 bases remained unmatched. Germline V gene sequence: CDR1 KGHSH, CDR2 LQKENI. CDR3 length equals 14 residues. The CDR3 DNA reads as TGTGCCAGCTCACCGACAGGGTCCGGCGGGGAGCTGTTTTTT. Its translation: CASSPTGSGGELFF.

This clone occurred a few times. This chain connects TRBV6-1 to TRBJ1-5; 9 bases match TRBD1. This CDR3 has 15 amino acids. V trimming: 3 bases; J trimming: 6 bases; junction bases outside the gene matches: 6. Germline-derived CDR1 and CDR2 are MNHNS and SASEGT. The CDR3 coding sequence is TGTGCCAGCAGTGAGGGGACAGGGATCCTTCAGCCCCAGCATTTT. Translating gives CASSEGTGILQPQHF.

This rearrangement joins TRBV29-1 to TRBJ2-2, with 7 bases identical to TRBD1. The CDR3 is 13 residues long. Germline CDR1 and CDR2: SQVTM and ANQGSEA. Losses at the gene ends were 8 bases for V and 7 bases for J; bases not matched to a gene: 10. The CDR3 sequence is CSFGTARGGELFF. The DNA of the CDR3 is TGCAGCTTCGGGACAGCGAGAGGCGGGGAGCTGTTTTTT.

The CDR3 here is CASSLQVNYGYTF. DNA of the CDR3: TGCGCCAGCAGCTTACAGGTCAACTATGGCTACACCTTC. J is TRBJ1-2 and V is TRBV5-1, with a possible D match to TRBD1 (5 bases). This CDR3 comprises 13 residues. Trimming pared 2 bases from V and 2 bases from J, leaving 7 bases between. CDR1 is SGHRS, CDR2 YFSETQ, per germline. The full variable domain, in which reference TRBV5-1 and TRBJ1-2 provide the parts outside the CDR3, is KAGVTQTPRYLIKTRGQQVTLSCSPISGHRSVSWYQQTPGQGLQFLFEYFSETQRNKGNFPGRFSGRQFSNSRSEMNVSTLELGDSALYLCASSLQVNYGYTFGSGTRLTVV.

The CDR3 DNA reads TGTGCCAGCAGTGAAAGGGGCGCGGCTAGCGGGATCTACAATGAGCAGTTCTTC. Translating it yields CASSERGAASGIYNEQFF. V gene TRBV6-1 combines with J gene TRBJ2-1, with 9 bases aligning to TRBD2. The junction had 11 bases not matched to a gene; V was cut back by 2 bases and J by 3 bases. This CDR3 contains 18 residues. The germline V gene has CDR1 MNHNS and CDR2 SASEGT.

The V and J genes are TRBV9 and TRBJ2-2; 7 positions match TRBD2. The CDR3 extends over 16 amino acids. Germline V gene lookup returns CDR1 SGDLS and CDR2 YYNGEE. The ends lost 0 bases at V and 1 base at J; junction bases unmatched: 3. The CDR3 region is CASSVGLAENTGELFF. CDR3 nucleotides: TGTGCCAGCAGCGTAGGCCTAGCGGAGAACACCGGGGAGCTGTTTTTT.

This chain joins TRBV19 and TRBJ2-3; D is ambiguous. The CDR3 runs 12 residues. Germline loops: CDR1 LNHDA, CDR2 SQIVND (reference sequence). The V end was cut by 5 bases, the J end by 2 bases, with 5 bases between. CDR3 nucleotides: TGTGCCAGTAGTTTGGCCACAGATACGCAGTATTTT. This codes for CASSLATDTQYF.